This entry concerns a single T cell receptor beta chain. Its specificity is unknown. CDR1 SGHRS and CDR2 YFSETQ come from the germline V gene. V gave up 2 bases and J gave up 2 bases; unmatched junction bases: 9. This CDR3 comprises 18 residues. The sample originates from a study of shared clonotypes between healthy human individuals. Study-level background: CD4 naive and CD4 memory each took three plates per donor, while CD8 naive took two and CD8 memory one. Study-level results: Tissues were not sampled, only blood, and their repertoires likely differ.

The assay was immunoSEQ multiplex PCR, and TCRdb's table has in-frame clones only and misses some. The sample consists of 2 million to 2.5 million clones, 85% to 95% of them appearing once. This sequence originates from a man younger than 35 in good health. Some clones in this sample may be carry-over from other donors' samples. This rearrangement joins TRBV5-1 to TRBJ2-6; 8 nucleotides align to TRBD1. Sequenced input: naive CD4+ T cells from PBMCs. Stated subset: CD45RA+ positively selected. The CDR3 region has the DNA TGCGCCAGCAGCTTTCCCAGGGGGCGTTTAACTGGGGCCAACGTCCTGACTTTC. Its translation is CASSFPRGRLTGANVLTF.